This T cell receptor (beta chain) emerged from a study of T cell responses to AZD1222 COVID-19 vaccine. Study-wide results and limits: Repertoires were sampled only after the peak T cell response. Nearly half of spike-specific TCRs reportedly go after variant regions that carry no mutations.

The count of this clone is one. Its antigen is unidentified. The CDR3 loop spans 14 amino acids. V lost 3 bases and J lost 5; bases outside the gene matches: 6. Germline-derived CDR1 and CDR2 are GTSNPN and SVGIG (reference sequence). Method: immunoSEQ multiplex PCR; TCRdb's copy keeps in-frame clones and lacks some. This table has some 130,000 clones, approximately 90% appearing once. The origin of this receptor is an adult in good health. Sequenced material: peripheral blood, taken on day 0 of AZD1222 vaccination. The chain combines TRBV30 with TRBJ2-3, with TRBD1 identical over 9 bases. The CDR3 bases are TGTGCCTGGAGACCACAGGGGGCCGAAGATACGCAGTATTTT. This translates into CAWRPQGAEDTQYF.